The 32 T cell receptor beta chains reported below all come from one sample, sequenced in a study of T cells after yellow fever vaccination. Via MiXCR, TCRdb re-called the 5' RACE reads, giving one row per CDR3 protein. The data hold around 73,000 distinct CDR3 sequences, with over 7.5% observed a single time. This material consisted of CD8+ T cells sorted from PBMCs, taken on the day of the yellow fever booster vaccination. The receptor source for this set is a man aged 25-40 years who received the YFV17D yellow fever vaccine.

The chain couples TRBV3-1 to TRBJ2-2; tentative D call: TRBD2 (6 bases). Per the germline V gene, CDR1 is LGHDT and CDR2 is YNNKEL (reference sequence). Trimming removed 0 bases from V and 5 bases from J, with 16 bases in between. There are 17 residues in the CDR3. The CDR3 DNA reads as TGTGCCAGCAGCCAAGATATACCGGGAGAAGTAACCGGGGAGCTGTTTTTT. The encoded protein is CASSQDIPGEVTGELFF. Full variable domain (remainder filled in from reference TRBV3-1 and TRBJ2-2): DTAVSQTPKYLVTQMGNDKSIKCEQNLGHDTMYWYKQDSKKFLKIMFSYNNKELIINETVPNRFSPKSPDKAHLNLHINSLELGDSAVYFCASSQDIPGEVTGELFFGEGSRLTVL.

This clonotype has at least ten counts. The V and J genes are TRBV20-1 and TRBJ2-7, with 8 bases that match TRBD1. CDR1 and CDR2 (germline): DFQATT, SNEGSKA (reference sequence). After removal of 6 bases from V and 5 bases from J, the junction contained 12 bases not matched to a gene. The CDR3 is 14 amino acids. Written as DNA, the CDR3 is TGCAGTGCCCAGGTCCGAGGACAGGGTAACGAGCAGTACTTC. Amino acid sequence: CSAQVRGQGNEQYF.

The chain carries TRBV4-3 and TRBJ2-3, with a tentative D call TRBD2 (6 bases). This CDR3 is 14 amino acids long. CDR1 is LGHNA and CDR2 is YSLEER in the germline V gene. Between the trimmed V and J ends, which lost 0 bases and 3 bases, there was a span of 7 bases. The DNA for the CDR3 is TGCGCCAGCAGCCAAGATGCGGGGACAGATACGCAGTATTTT. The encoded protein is CASSQDAGTDTQYF.

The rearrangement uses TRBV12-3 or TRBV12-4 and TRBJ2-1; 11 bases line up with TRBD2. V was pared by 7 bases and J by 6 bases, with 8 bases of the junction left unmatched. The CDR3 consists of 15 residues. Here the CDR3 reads CASTPTSGSSNEQFF. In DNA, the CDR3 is TGTGCCAGCACCCCTACTAGCGGGAGTAGCAATGAGCAGTTCTTC.

The CDR3 nucleotides read TGTGCCAGCAGCTTAGCCCTCGAGAGTTCAACGGGGGGGGCAGACTATGGCTACACCTTC. Translated, it gives CASSLALESSTGGADYGYTF. This chain links TRBV13 with TRBJ1-2; tentative D call: TRBD1 (6 bases). With 1 base removed from V and 3 bases from J, the gap between germline ends came to 27 bases. Germline V gene lookup returns CDR1 PRHDT and CDR2 FYEKMQ (reference sequence). CDR3 length equals 20 residues. The whole variable domain, filled in from reference TRBV13 and TRBJ1-2, reads AAGVIQSPRHLIKEKRETATLKCYPIPRHDTVYWYQQGPGQDPQFLISFYEKMQSDKGSIPDRFSAQQFSDYHSELNMSSLELGDSALYFCASSLALESSTGGADYGYTFGSGTRLTVV.

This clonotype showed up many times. The CDR3 region is CASRLGNEQFF. CDR3 coding DNA: TGTGCCAGCAGGTTGGGCAATGAGCAGTTCTTC. The rearrangement joins TRBV28 to TRBJ2-1; D not resolved. Trimming removed 6 bases from V and 6 bases from J, with 6 bases in between. CDR3 size: 11 residues. Germline V gene data show CDR1 as MDHEN and CDR2 as SYDVKM.

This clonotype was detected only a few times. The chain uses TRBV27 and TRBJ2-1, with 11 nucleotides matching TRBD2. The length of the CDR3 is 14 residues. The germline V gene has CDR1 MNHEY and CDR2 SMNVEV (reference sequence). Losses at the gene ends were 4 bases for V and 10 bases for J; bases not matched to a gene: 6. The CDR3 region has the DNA TGTGCCAGCAGTTACGGGACTAGCGGAATCGAGCAGTTCTTC. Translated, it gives CASSYGTSGIEQFF.

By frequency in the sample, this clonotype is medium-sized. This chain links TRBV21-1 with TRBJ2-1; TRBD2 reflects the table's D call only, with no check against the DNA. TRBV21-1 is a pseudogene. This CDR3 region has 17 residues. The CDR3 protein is CASSKSRTLLFDNEQFF. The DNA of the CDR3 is TGTGCCAGCAGCAAAAGTAGGACTCTCCTTTTCGACAATGAGCAGTTCTTC.

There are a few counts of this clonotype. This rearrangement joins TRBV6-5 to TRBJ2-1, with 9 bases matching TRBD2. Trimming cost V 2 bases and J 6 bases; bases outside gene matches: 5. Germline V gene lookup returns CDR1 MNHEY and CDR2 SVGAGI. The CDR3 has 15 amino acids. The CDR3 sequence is CASSYPRTSANEQFF. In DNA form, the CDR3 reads TGTGCCAGCAGTTACCCCCGGACTAGCGCCAATGAGCAGTTCTTC.

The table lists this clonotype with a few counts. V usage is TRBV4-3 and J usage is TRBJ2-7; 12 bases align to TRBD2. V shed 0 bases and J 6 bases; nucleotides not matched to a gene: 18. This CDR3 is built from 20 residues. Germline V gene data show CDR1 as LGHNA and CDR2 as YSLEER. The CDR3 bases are TGCGCCAGCAGCCAAGATCGAAGTAAGCGACTAGCGGGAGTAGGTGGCGAGCAGTACTTC. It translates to CASSQDRSKRLAGVGGEQYF.

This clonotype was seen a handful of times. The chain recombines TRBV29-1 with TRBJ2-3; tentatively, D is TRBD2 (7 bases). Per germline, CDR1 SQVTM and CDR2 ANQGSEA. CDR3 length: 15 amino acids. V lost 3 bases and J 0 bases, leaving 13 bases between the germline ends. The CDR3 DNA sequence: TGCAGCGTTGAGGATGCGGGGGCTAGCACAGATACGCAGTATTTT. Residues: CSVEDAGASTDTQYF.

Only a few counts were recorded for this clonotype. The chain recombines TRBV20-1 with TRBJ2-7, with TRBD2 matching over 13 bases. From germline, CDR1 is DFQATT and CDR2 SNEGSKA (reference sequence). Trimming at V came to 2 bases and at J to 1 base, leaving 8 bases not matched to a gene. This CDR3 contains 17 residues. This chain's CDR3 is CSARSTSGRFRSYEQYF. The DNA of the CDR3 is TGCAGTGCTAGATCGACTAGCGGGAGGTTCAGGTCCTACGAGCAGTACTTC.

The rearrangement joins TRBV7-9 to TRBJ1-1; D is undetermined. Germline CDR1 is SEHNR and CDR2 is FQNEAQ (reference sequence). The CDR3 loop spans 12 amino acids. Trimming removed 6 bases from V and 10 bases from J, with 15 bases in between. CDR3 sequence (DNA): TGTGCCAGCAGTCGTACCCCAGGTGTAGCTTTCTTT. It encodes CASSRTPGVAFF.

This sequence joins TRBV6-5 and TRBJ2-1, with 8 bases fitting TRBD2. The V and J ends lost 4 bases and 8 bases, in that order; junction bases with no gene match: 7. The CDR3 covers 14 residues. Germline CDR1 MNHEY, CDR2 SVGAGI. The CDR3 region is CASSLSGSVDEQFF. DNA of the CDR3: TGTGCCAGCAGTTTGAGCGGGAGTGTCGATGAGCAGTTCTTC.

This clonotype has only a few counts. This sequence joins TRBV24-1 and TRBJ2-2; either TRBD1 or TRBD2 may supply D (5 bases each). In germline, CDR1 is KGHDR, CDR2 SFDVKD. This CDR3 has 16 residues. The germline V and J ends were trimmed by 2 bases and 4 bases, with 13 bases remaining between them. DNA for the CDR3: TGTGCCACCAGTGATTGGGGGTACCCGGGCACCGGGGAGCTGTTTTTT. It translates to CATSDWGYPGTGELFF.

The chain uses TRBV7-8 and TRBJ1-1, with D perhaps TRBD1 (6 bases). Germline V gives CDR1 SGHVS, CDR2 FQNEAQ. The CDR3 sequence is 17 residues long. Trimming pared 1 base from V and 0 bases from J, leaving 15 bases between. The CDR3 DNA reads TGTGCCAGCAGCTTAGTGCACCCACAGGGTCTGAACACTGAAGCTTTCTTT. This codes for CASSLVHPQGLNTEAFF.

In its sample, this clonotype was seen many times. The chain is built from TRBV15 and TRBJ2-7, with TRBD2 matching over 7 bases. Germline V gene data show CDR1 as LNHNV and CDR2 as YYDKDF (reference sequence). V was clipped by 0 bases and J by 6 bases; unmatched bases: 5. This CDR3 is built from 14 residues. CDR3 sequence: CATSRDGGRLEQYF. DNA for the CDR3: TGTGCCACCAGCAGAGATGGCGGGAGACTCGAGCAGTACTTC.

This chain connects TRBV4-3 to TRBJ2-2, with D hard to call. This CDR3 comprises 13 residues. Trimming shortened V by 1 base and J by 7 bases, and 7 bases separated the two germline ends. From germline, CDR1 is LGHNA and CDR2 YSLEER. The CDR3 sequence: CASSQVLGGELFF. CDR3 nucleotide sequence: TGCGCCAGCAGCCAAGTACTGGGCGGGGAGCTGTTTTTT.

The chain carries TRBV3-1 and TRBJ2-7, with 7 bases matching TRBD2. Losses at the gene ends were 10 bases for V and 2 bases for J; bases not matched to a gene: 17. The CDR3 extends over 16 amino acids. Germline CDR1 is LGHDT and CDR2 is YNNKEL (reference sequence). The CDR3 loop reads CATSRRGTSVPYEQYF. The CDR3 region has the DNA TGTGCCACCTCCCGTAGGGGAACTAGCGTACCCTACGAGCAGTACTTC.

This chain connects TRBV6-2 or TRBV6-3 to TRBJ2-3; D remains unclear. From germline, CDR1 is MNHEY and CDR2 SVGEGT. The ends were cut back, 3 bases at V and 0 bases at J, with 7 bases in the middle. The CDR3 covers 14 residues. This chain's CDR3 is CASSYFSSTDTQYF. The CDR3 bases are TGTGCCAGCAGTTATTTCTCTAGCACAGATACGCAGTATTTT.

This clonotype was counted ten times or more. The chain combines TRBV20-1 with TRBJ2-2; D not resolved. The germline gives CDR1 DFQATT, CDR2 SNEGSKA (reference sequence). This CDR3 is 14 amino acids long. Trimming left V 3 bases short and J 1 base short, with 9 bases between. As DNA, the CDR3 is TGCAGTGCTAGTGGTCGAGGGAACACCGGGGAGCTGTTTTTT. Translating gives CSASGRGNTGELFF.

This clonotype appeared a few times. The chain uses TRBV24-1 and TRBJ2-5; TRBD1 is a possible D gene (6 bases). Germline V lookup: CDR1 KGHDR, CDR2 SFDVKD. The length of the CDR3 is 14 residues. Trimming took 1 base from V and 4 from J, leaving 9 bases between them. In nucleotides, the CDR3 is TGTGCCACCAGTGATTTCCCAGGGGCAGAGACCCAGTACTTC. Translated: CATSDFPGAETQYF.

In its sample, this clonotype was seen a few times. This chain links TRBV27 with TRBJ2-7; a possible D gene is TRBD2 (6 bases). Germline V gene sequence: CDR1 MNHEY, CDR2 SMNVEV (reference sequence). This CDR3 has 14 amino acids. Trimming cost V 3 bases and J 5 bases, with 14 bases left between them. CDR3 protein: CASSFGGSVDEQYF. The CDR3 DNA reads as TGTGCCAGCAGTTTTGGGGGGAGCGTCGACGAGCAGTACTTC.

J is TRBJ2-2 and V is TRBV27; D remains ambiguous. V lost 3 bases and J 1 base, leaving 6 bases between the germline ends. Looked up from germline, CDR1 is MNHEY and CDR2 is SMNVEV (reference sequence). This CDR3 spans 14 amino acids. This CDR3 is CASSLNLNTGELFF. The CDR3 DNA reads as TGTGCCAGCAGTTTGAACTTGAACACCGGGGAGCTGTTTTTT.

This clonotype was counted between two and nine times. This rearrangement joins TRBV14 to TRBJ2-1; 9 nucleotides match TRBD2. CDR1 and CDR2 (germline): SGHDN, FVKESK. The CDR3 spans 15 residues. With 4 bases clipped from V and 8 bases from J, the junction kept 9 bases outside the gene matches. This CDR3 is CASSPSLAGIHEQFF. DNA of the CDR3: TGTGCCAGCAGCCCCTCTCTAGCGGGAATTCATGAGCAGTTCTTC.

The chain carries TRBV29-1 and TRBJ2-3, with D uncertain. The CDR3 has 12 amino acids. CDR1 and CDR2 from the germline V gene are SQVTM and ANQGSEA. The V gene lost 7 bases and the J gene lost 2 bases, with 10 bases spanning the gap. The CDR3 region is CSGWSITDTQYF. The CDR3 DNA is TGCAGCGGCTGGAGTATCACAGATACGCAGTATTTT.

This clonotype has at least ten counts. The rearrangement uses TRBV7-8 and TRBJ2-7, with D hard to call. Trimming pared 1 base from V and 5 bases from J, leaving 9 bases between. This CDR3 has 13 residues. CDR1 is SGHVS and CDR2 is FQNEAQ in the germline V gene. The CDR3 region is CASSLVPVDEQYF. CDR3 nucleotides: TGTGCCAGCAGCTTAGTACCTGTGGACGAGCAGTACTTC.

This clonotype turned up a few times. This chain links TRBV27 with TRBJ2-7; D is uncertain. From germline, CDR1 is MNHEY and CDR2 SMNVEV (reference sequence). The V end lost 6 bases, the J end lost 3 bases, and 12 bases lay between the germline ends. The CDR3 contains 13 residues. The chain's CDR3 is CASSPGPYYEQYF. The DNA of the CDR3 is TGTGCCAGCAGCCCCGGGCCCTACTACGAGCAGTACTTC.

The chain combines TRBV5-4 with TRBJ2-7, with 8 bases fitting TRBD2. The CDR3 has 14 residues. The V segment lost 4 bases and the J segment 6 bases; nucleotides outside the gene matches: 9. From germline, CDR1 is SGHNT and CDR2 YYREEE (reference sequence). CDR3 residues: CASSTGLGFSEQYF. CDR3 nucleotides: TGTGCCAGCAGCACGGGACTAGGGTTCTCCGAGCAGTACTTC.

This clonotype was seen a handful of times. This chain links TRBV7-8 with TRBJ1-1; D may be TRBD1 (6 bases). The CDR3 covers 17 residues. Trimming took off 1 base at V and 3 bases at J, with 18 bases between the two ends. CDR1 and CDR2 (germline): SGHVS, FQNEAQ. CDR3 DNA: TGTGCCAGCAGCTTAGAGGGCGGCAGGGGCTATGACACTGAAGCTTTCTTT. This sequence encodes CASSLEGGRGYDTEAFF.

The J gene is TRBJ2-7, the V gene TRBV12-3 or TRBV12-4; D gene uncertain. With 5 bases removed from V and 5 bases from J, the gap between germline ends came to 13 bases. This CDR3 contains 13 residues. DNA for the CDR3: TGTGCCAGCAGTACTCTTACGGGCAACGAGCAGTACTTC. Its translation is CASSTLTGNEQYF.

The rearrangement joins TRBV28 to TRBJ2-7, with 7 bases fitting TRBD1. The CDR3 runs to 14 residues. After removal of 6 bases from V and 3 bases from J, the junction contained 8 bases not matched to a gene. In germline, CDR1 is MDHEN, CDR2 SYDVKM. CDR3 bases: TGTGCCAGCAGACCGACAGGGACGATCTACGAGCAGTACTTC. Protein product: CASRPTGTIYEQYF.